This T cell receptor beta chain is from a study of CD8+CD57+ T cells in acquired aplastic anemia. On the study more broadly: Sorted CD4+ and CD8+ cells gave a mean 3.2 ug DNA, range about 0.19 to 27.4 ug. The study, taken as a whole, reports: Patients and controls shared twenty-nine CD8+ CDR3 sequences, which appeared highly expressed in patients and within their immunodominant clones. For CD8+ Simpson's diversity, patients and controls showed no significant difference.

Sequencing was done on patients that had shown CD8+CD57+ cell expansion by flow cytometry. The patients all had a severe acquired aplastic anemia diagnosis. V lost 7 bases and J 2 bases, leaving 14 bases between the germline ends. CDR3 size: 14 residues. Investigators profiled TCR beta VDJ and CDR3 from genomic DNA template. Using its own MiXCR run on the reads, TCRdb lists one record per CDR3 protein. The data contain 160,000 or so distinct CDR3 sequences, around 48% of them singletons. At least ten counts were recorded for this clonotype. Its target is not known. The sample comprised sorted CD4+, CD8+, or CD8+CD57+ T cells (not recorded which) from PBMCs. This receptor was obtained from a human donor with aplastic anemia. The V and J genes are TRBV12-3 or TRBV12-4 and TRBJ1-1, with TRBD1 as a possible D gene (5 bases). CDR3 sequence (DNA): TGTGCCAGCACTCTAGGACACAGCAACACTGAAGCTTTCTTT. Amino acid sequence: CASTLGHSNTEAFF.